This TCR beta chain was observed in a study of OX40 agonist ivuxolimab in advanced cancers. As for the study in general: Ivuxolimab, which is an agonistic anti-OX40 (CD134) antibody, was administered to the patients. From about 23 to 85 years was the age range, with a mean of about 56 years, and about 83% were male. Hepatocellular carcinoma, melanoma, renal cell or head and neck cancer was diagnosed in the dose-escalation patients. Patient treatment consisted of intravenous ivuxolimab administration every 2 weeks at 0.01 to 10 mg/kg.

Here immunoSEQ multiplex PCR was the method, and the copy in TCRdb shows in-frame clones only, minus some. The sample lists 95,000 to 150,000 clones; 80% to 95% were seen once. V dropped 3 bases and J dropped 2 bases, with 13 bases sitting between them. CDR1 and CDR2 (germline): ENHRY, SYGVKD. This CDR3 is 15 amino acids long. This receptor was obtained from an adult with an advanced solid tumor such as melanoma, head and neck, liver or kidney cancer. The specimen comprised CD4+ or CD8+ T cells sorted from blood, sampled in a trial of the OX40 agonist ivuxolimab. The rearrangement links TRBV10-3 to TRBJ2-5, with D perhaps matching TRBD1 or TRBD2 (5 bases each). The CDR3, as DNA: TGTGCCATCAGTGACTCCGGGACCCAGCAAGAGACCCAGTACTTC. It is translated as CAISDSGTQQETQYF.